This TCR beta chain appears in the sequencing data of a study of blood T cell repertoires in COVID-19. Study-level background: PBMCs, B-cell-depleted T cells, or T cells provided the cDNA or gDNA that made up the material.

The V and J ends lost 4 bases and 6 bases, in that order; junction bases with no gene match: 11. This CDR3 has 15 residues. The germline gives CDR1 SGHRS, CDR2 YFSETQ. In the original processing: Researchers report that nucleated cell counts were estimated from reference gene primer amplification. The protocol was immunoSEQ multiplex PCR, while the TCRdb copy is restricted to in-frame clones and leaves out a portion. That table supplies the V and J calls and clone size; D and trimming were determined from the DNA. The sample consists of some 42,000 clones, roughly 87% of them appearing once. This chain connects TRBV5-1 to TRBJ2-7; the match to TRBD1 covers 9 bases. The sequenced material came from peripheral blood. The sequence was obtained from a human donor in a cohort sampled during active COVID-19. The CDR3 DNA reads as TGCGCCAGCAGCGCAGGGGACAGGGTTTACGGCGAGCAGTACTTC. Translated, it gives CASSAGDRVYGEQYF.